This TCR beta chain originates from a study of blood T cells in healthy people across ages (dated by TCRdb to the mid-2010s). The study in broad terms: Template switching captured roughly one uniquely barcoded TCR beta cDNA molecule per two T cells in model experiments. Donors of different ages were randomly distributed across sequencing lanes to avoid experimental bias. The donors were divided into four age groups: young (average around 16 years), middle-aged (approximately 39), aged (around 59) and long-lived (82). For two donors (one aged 18 to 30 and one aged 80 or older), the study analyzed two additional independent replicas of 1 million unique cDNA reads from the same blood draw. The study measured age-related changes in TCR beta repertoire diversity using deep sequencing normalized with unique cDNA molecular identifiers. General findings and caveats noted by the study authors: The CMV infection status of donors was not known, potentially confounding age-related changes in expanded clonotypes. Since profiling was done on bulk unsorted PBMCs, naive and antigen-experienced compartments could not be conclusively compared. Compared with the aged group, the long-lived group had more naive CD4+ T cells, fewer expanded clones and increased TCR diversity, a pattern suggesting age selection. Observed TCR beta diversity per million T cells fell roughly linearly with age, and a significant reduction was already apparent by age around 36. Estimates of total diversity from one million sequenced T cells were regarded as lower bounds and underestimates. A strong correlation was found between observed TCR beta diversity and the percentage of naive T cells measured by flow cytometry.

Details on this clonotype: Its binding antigen is unknown. Base qualities are not recorded, but no much larger clone differs from it by a single base.

Relative to germline, V is 2 bases shorter and J is 6 bases shorter, with 11 bases between their ends. The germline V gene (reference sequence) yields LGHDT for CDR1 and YNNKEL for CDR2. Measured from the cysteine to the phenylalanine, the CDR3 is 13 residues long. The CDR3 DNA has 39 bases and is translated from base 1. Donors were 30 to 45 systemically healthy Caucasian individuals from Russia aged roughly 6 to 95 years. About 10 milliliters of peripheral blood were drawn from each donor into EDTA-treated Vacutainer tubes. Ficoll-Paque density-gradient centrifugation was used to isolate PBMCs, with at least 6.5 million per sample. Trizol reagent was used to extract total RNA from PBMCs, with at least 5.5 micrograms per sample. Naive CD45RAhigh/CD27high T cell percentages were measured by flow cytometry on a PBMC aliquot from every donor. Libraries were made using 5' RACE. Instrument on record: Illumina HiSeq 2500. A second about 6 to 11 cycle PCR used a sample-barcoded 5' primer and a J-beta primer mix. Each TCR beta cDNA molecule received a unique molecular identifier from a template-switch 5' adaptor carrying 12 random nucleotides. At least 2.5 million CDR3-containing paired-end reads were obtained from each sample. First-strand cDNA was synthesized from all RNA with the Mint cDNA synthesis kit, primed by a TRBC-specific oligonucleotide. After uracil-DNA glycosylase treatment, a first 18-cycle PCR used universal primers M1SS and BC2_uni_R on all cDNA. The original pipeline was this. Normalization of each sample was performed by random selection of 1 million high-quality reads, each carrying a distinct molecular identifier. Reads with shared molecular identifiers were discarded instead of being binned into consensus sequences. MiTCR, with a Q25 quality threshold and the strictest error-elimination algorithm, was used for CDR3 identification, clonotype clustering and error correction. Lower-bound total TCR beta diversity was estimated with a nonparametric unseen species model using Euler transformation. TCRdb took the public reads, trimmed them with fastp at Q25, ran MiXCR for clone calling and kept in-frame beta chains. Each entry is one CDR3 protein sequence, shown with its most common DNA and genes. The V and J calls, along with clone size, are taken from TCRdb and not from the paper's own processing. Here the sample has approximately 1.5 million distinct CDR3 sequences; 35% to 45% occur a single time. Under 5% of the sample rests with the top ten.

The chain links TRBV3-1 with TRBJ2-7; 5 matching bases give a weak D call of TRBD1. The sequence was collected from a woman in her late teens or twenties in good health. The sample consisted of blood. The CDR3 in this case is CASSQLGVGEQYF. In nucleotides, the sequence is TGTGCCAGCAGCCAATTAGGGGTCGGCGAGCAGTACTTC.